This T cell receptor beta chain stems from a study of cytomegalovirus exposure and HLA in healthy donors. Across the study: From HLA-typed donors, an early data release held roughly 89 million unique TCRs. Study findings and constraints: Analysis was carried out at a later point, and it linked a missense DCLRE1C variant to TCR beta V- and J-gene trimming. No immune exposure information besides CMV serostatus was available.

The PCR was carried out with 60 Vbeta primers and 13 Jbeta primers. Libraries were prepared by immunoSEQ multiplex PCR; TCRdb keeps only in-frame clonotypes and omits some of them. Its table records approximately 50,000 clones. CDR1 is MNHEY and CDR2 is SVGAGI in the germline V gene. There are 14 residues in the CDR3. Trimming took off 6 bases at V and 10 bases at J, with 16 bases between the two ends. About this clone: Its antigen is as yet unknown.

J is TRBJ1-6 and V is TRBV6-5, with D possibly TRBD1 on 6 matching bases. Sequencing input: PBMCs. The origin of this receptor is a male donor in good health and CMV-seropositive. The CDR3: CASRGGGGTSPLHF. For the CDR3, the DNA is TGTGCCAGCAGGGGGGGAGGGGGAACGTCACCCCTCCACTTT.